Listed below are T cell receptor beta chains from one sample, sequenced in a study of blood T cell repertoires in COVID-19. Repertoires were generated with immunoSEQ multiplex PCR, while TCRdb's copy carries only in-frame clones and drops some. Of around 110,000 clones in the sample, 60% to 85% are singletons; the top ten hold 6.2%. Sequenced material: peripheral blood. The source of these receptors is a man aged 80 or over with COVID-19, enrolled during active disease. Each CDR3 is given with its conserved first and last residue. Each record gives: clone size, V gene, J gene, D gene, CDR3 DNA, CDR3 protein. A D gene is named only where the DNA matches it firmly. The size of a clone is reported for some rows only, either as once, few or many, or as a class for expanded clones.

>few|TRBV4-3|TRBJ2-7|NA
TGCGCCAGCAGCCAAGACCGTAGCTCCTACGAGCAGTACTTC
CASSQDRSSYEQYF
>NA|TRBV5-6|TRBJ1-2|NA
TGTGCCAGCAAAGGGGCAACTAACTATGGCTACACCTTC
CASKGATNYGYTF
>NA|TRBV5-4|TRBJ2-1|TRBD2
TGTGCCAGCAGCTTGGGTAGCTCGGGTCTCGGGAGGGCCTCCTACAATGAGCAGTTCTTC
CASSLGSSGLGRASYNEQFF
>NA|TRBV10-3|TRBJ2-3|NA
TGTGCCATCAGTGAGTCGAACTTAAAAACAGATACGCAGTATTTT
CAISESNLKTDTQYF
>NA|TRBV29-1|TRBJ1-2|NA
TGCAGCGTTGAAGAAAAGTCCAGAAACTATGGCTACACCTTC
CSVEEKSRNYGYTF
>NA|TRBV5-5|TRBJ2-2|TRBD2
TGTGCCAGCAGCTTGGTAGGGCTAGCGGGAAACACCGGGGAGCTGTTTTTT
CASSLVGLAGNTGELFF
>NA|TRBV29-1|TRBJ2-5|TRBD2
TGCAGCGCCGAGACCGGGACTAGACCCCAAGAGACCCAGTACTTC
CSAETGTRPQETQYF
>NA|TRBV11-1|TRBJ2-7|TRBD2
TGTGCCAGCAGCTCCTTACTAGCGGGAGCATCCTACGAGCAGTACTTC
CASSSLLAGASYEQYF
>NA|TRBV7-3|TRBJ2-3|TRBD1
TGTGCCAGCAGCGTGACAGGGGGGGTTGCAGATACGCAGTATTTT
CASSVTGGVADTQYF
>NA|TRBV18|TRBJ1-1|NA
TGTGCCAGCTCACCTCAGAACAGGGCGAACACTGAAGCTTTCTTT
CASSPQNRANTEAFF
>NA|TRBV11-3|TRBJ1-1|NA
TGTGCCAGCAGCTCCAGGTTAGAGTACACTGAAGCTTTCTTT
CASSSRLEYTEAFF
>many|TRBV27|TRBJ2-7|NA
TGTGCCAGCAGTTTGAGCGGATCTAGCGAGCAGTACTTC
CASSLSGSSEQYF
>once|TRBV2|TRBJ2-1|TRBD1
TGTGCCAGCAGCCTGGTCCCGGGACAGGGGTCCAGGGACAATGAGCAGTTCTTC
CASSLVPGQGSRDNEQFF
>NA|TRBV28|TRBJ2-2|TRBD2
TGTGCCAGCATTCCCTCCGGGAGCGGGGGCACCGGGGAGCTGTTTTTT
CASIPSGSGGTGELFF
>NA|TRBV2|TRBJ1-1|NA
TGTGCCAGCAGTTATCAGGAGAACACTGAAGCTTTCTTT
CASSYQENTEAFF
>NA|TRBV18|TRBJ2-5|TRBD1
TGTGCCAGCTCACCAGGACAGGGACCCGAAGAGACCCAGTACTTC
CASSPGQGPEETQYF
>NA|TRBV7-9|TRBJ2-1|TRBD2
TGTGCCGATCAAGGACTAGCCCACAATGAGCAGTTCTTC
CADQGLAHNEQFF
>NA|TRBV5-4|TRBJ2-6|TRBD1
TGTGCCAGCAGCCTCACAGGGGCCGGGGCCAACGTCCTGACTTTC
CASSLTGAGANVLTF
>NA|TRBV14|TRBJ2-1|TRBD2
TGTGCCAGCAGCCAAGCCTCCGGACTAGCATCGACCGTGGAGTTCTTC
CASSQASGLASTVEFF
>few|TRBV6-5|TRBJ2-7|NA
TGTGCCAGCAGTTATAGTAGCGGAGCTTTCTACGAGCAGTACTTC
CASSYSSGAFYEQYF
>NA|TRBV10-3|TRBJ1-1|TRBD1
TGTGCCATCAGTGACTCGATCCAAGGGGGCCCCAACACTGAAGCTTTCTTT
CAISDSIQGGPNTEAFF
>NA|TRBV6-6|TRBJ1-2|TRBD1
TGTGCCAGCAGTAAGCCGGGACAGGAAGGCTATGGCTACACCTTC
CASSKPGQEGYGYTF
>NA|TRBV16|TRBJ1-1|NA
TGTGCCAGCAGCCTTCGGGACAAAGGGACGACTTTCTTT
CASSLRDKGTTFF
>NA|TRBV10-3|TRBJ2-1|TRBD2
TGTGCCCACTCAGCGGGGGAGAGCTCCTACAATGAGCAGTTCTTC
CAHSAGESSYNEQFF
>once|TRBV27|TRBJ1-1|TRBD1
TGTGCCAGCAGTTCCCGGGACAGGGAAGAGGAGGACACTGAAGCTTTCTTT
CASSSRDREEEDTEAFF
>NA|TRBV6-5|TRBJ1-1|NA
TGTGCCACCCGCGGCTGGGACAAGTCCACTGAAGCTTTCTTT
CATRGWDKSTEAFF
>NA|TRBV9|TRBJ2-3|TRBD1
TGTGCCAGCAGCCGAGGGGGACAGATCACAGATACGCAGTATTTT
CASSRGGQITDTQYF
>NA|TRBV7-3|TRBJ2-1|TRBD2
TGTGCCAGCAGCCCCCGTGGACTAGCAGACAATGAGCAGTTCTTC
CASSPRGLADNEQFF
>NA|TRBV12-5|TRBJ2-7|NA
TGTGCTAGTGGATTCCGCGGAGGGCGCACCTACGAGCAGTACTTC
CASGFRGGRTYEQYF
>few|TRBV19|TRBJ1-1|NA
TGTGCCAGTAGTCCCCATTTGAGGACTGAAGCTTTCTTT
CASSPHLRTEAFF
>NA|TRBV7-9|TRBJ2-1|NA
TGTGCCAGCGTACAGGAGTCGTTTCGGTTCTTC
CASVQESFRFF
>NA|TRBV10-3|TRBJ2-3|TRBD1
TGTGCCATCAGTGACCCTGCGCGGACAGGGGGCATCACAGATACGCAGTATTTT
CAISDPARTGGITDTQYF
>NA|TRBV29-1|TRBJ2-7|TRBD1
TGCAGCGTCCGCGTACCGGGACAGGCTGAAGGGCAGTACTTC
CSVRVPGQAEGQYF
>NA|TRBV3-1/TRBV3-2|TRBJ2-7|NA
TGTGCCAGCAGCCGGATCTCCGGACTACCCTACGAGCAGTACTTC
CASSRISGLPYEQYF
>NA|TRBV28|TRBJ2-1|NA
TGTGCCAGCAGTTTTTTGGCGGGTCCCAACAATGAGCAGTTCTTC
CASSFLAGPNNEQFF
>NA|TRBV12-3/TRBV12-4|TRBJ1-5|TRBD1
TGTGCCAGCACCGTACAGGGGACAGAGCCCCAGCATTTT
CASTVQGTEPQHF
>NA|TRBV9|TRBJ1-5|NA
TGTGCCAGCACCCCCGGGGTGGGTTTATCTCAGCCCCAGCATTTT
CASTPGVGLSQPQHF
>once|TRBV5-5|TRBJ2-1|TRBD2
TGTGCCAGCAGCTTAGGACTAGCGGGCCAATACAATGAGCAGTTCTTC
CASSLGLAGQYNEQFF
>few|TRBV6-5|TRBJ1-2|NA
TGTGCCAGCAGTTACTCGCGGGCCGTCGGGTTCAATGGCTACACCTTC
CASSYSRAVGFNGYTF
>NA|TRBV2|TRBJ1-5|NA
TGTGCCAGCAATTTAGTAGATAGCAATCAGCCCCAGCATTTT
CASNLVDSNQPQHF
>NA|TRBV9|TRBJ2-2|TRBD1
TGTGCCAGCAGCGTAGGACAGGGGGTAGGCACCGGGGAGCTGTTTTTT
CASSVGQGVGTGELFF
>NA|TRBV27|TRBJ1-2|TRBD1
TGTGCCAGCGGACAGGGGTTTAACTATGGCTACACCTTC
CASGQGFNYGYTF
>NA|TRBV5-1|TRBJ2-1|TRBD2
TGCGCCAGCAGCCCGGGACTAGGCCTCTACAATGAGCAGTTCTTC
CASSPGLGLYNEQFF
>few|TRBV28|TRBJ1-3|TRBD1
TGTGCCAGCAGTCGCGACAGGGCGAGAGGAAACACCATATATTTT
CASSRDRARGNTIYF
>NA|TRBV6-5|TRBJ1-1|NA
TGTGCCGTAGGACAGATGGACACTGAAGCTTTCTTT
CAVGQMDTEAFF
>NA|TRBV7-9|TRBJ2-3|TRBD2
TGTGCCAGCAGCTTTAGCGGGAGATCAGATACGCAGTATTTT
CASSFSGRSDTQYF